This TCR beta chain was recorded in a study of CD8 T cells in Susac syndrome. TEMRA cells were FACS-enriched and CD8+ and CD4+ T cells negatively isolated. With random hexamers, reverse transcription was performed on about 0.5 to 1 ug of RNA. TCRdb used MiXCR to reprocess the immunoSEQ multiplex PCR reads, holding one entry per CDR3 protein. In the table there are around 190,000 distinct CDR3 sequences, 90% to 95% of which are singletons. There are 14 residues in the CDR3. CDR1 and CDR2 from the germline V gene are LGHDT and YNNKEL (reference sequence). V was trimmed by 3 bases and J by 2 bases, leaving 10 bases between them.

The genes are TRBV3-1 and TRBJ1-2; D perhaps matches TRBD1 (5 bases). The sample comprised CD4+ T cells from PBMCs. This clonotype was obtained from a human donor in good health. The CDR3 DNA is TGTGCCAGCAGCCAGGGGCGAGGAAACTATGGCTACACCTTC. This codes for CASSQGRGNYGYTF.